Presented here are 12 T cell receptor beta chains from one specimen sequenced in a study of blood T cell repertoires in COVID-19 (dated by TCRdb to 2020 to 2022). Library preparation employed the immunoSEQ multiplex PCR assay. TCRdb retrieved this table from immuneACCESS and kept in-frame rearrangements only. Not all clones are present; in checked studies, unresolved V genes account for under half, and no reason is known for the remainder. Here the sample has approximately 300,000 clones; about 83% occur a single time. The ten biggest clones cover under 2% of the sample. The sample was peripheral blood. Source of these receptors: a woman aged 45 to 65 with acute or convalescent COVID-19.

The chain employs TRBV27 and TRBJ1-1, with 8 bases aligning to TRBD1. Unmatched junction bases numbered 9, after V lost 5 bases and J lost 4 bases. In germline, CDR1 is MNHEY, CDR2 SMNVEV (reference sequence). The CDR3 is 15 amino acids. The CDR3 is CASSLTGGGGTEAFF. The CDR3 region has the DNA TGTGCCAGCAGTCTTACAGGGGGAGGCGGCACTGAAGCTTTCTTT.

V usage is TRBV7-2 and J usage is TRBJ2-7; D may be TRBD2 (5 bases). CDR1 and CDR2 (germline): SGHTA, FQGNSA. V lost 5 bases and J lost 6, with 20 bases in between. The CDR3 extends over 15 amino acids. The CDR3 DNA is TGTGCCAGCAGCCTCAGTTTCCAGGCGGGTATCGAGCAGTACTTC. This gives the protein CASSLSFQAGIEQYF.

The V and J genes are TRBV3-1 (or the pseudogene TRBV3-2) and TRBJ1-6; 7 bases line up with TRBD1. Germline loops: CDR1 LGHDT, CDR2 YNNKEL (reference sequence). This CDR3 region has 16 residues. Unmatched junction bases numbered 5, after V lost 6 bases and J lost 0 bases. CDR3 coding DNA: TGTGCCAGCAGGAAGACAGGGAGCTCCTATAATTCACCCCTCCACTTT. Amino acids: CASRKTGSSYNSPLHF.

The chain combines TRBV28 with TRBJ1-5; TRBD1 might be the D (5 bases). CDR3 size: 15 residues. Germline CDR1 reads MDHEN; CDR2 reads SYDVKM. V shed 6 bases and J shed 6 bases, with 18 bases lying between them. The CDR3 nucleotides read TGTGCCAGCAGGGGGCCCGTTAGTGTTAGTCAGCCCCAGCATTTT. Translated, it gives CASRGPVSVSQPQHF.

The chain uses TRBV5-4 and TRBJ1-2, with 9 bases identical to TRBD1. The germline V gene encodes CDR1 SGHNT and CDR2 YYREEE (reference sequence). The CDR3 has 17 residues. V lost 3 bases, J lost 2 bases, and 11 bases stayed unmatched. The CDR3 sequence is CASSSGGTGGRNYGYTF. CDR3 coding DNA: TGTGCCAGCAGCTCTGGAGGAACAGGGGGCCGAAACTATGGCTACACCTTC. Using reference TRBV5-4 and TRBJ1-2 for the parts outside the CDR3, the full variable domain is ETGVTQSPTHLIKTRGQQVTLRCSSQSGHNTVSWYQQALGQGPQFIFQYYREEENGRGNFPPRFSGLQFPNYSSELNVNALELDDSALYLCASSSGGTGGRNYGYTFGSGTRLTVV.

The chain has TRBV28 and TRBJ2-7, with a possible D match to TRBD2 (5 bases). The CDR3 covers 14 residues. The V gene's germline CDR1 is MDHEN and CDR2 SYDVKM. With 2 bases removed from V and 4 bases from J, the gap between germline ends came to 12 bases. CDR3 sequence reads: CASSLISGLYEQYF. The DNA of the CDR3 is TGTGCCAGCAGTTTAATTTCGGGGTTATACGAGCAGTACTTC.

V is TRBV7-8 and J is TRBJ2-7, with 7 bases identical to TRBD2. In germline, CDR1 is SGHVS, CDR2 FQNEAQ. The CDR3 runs 18 residues. Trimming removed 1 base from V and 3 bases from J; junction bases left unmatched: 15. CDR3 amino acids: CASSLDRNGPSGDYEQYF. The CDR3 nucleotides read TGTGCCAGCAGCTTAGATAGGAATGGGCCTAGCGGAGACTACGAGCAGTACTTC. The full variable domain, its missing parts supplied by reference TRBV7-8 and TRBJ2-7, is GAGVSQSPRYKVAKRGQDVALRCDPISGHVSLFWYQQALGQGPEFLTYFQNEAQLDKSGLPSDRFFAERPEGSVSTLKIQRTQQEDSAVYLCASSLDRNGPSGDYEQYFGPGTRLTVT.

The V gene is TRBV6-1, the J gene TRBJ2-1, with TRBD2 as a possible D gene (5 bases). The CDR3 loop spans 17 amino acids. Trimming pared 0 bases from V and 0 bases from J, leaving 12 bases between. The V gene's germline CDR1 is MNHNS and CDR2 SASEGT. The CDR3 sequence: CASSEAPGVSSYNEQFF. CDR3 nucleotides: TGTGCCAGCAGTGAAGCGCCCGGGGTGAGCTCCTACAATGAGCAGTTCTTC.

To note about this clone: A read error may produce the germline difference seen at one junction end. V is TRBV2 and J is TRBJ2-7; 13 nucleotides agree with TRBD2. The CDR3 contains 13 residues. Germline CDR1 is SNHLY and CDR2 is FYNNEI. The CDR3 DNA follows: TGTGCCAGTACCCGGGGACTAGCGGGGCCCGGGAACTTC. This translates into CASTRGLAGPGNF.

V and J are TRBV4-1 and TRBJ2-1, with 8 nucleotides matching TRBD2. Trimming took 1 base from V and 7 from J; bases not matched to a gene: 3. The CDR3 sequence is 14 residues long. Germline V CDR1 and CDR2: MGHRA, YSYEKL. The CDR3 sequence is CASSQGLAFNEQFF. CDR3 bases: TGCGCCAGCAGCCAAGGACTAGCGTTTAATGAGCAGTTCTTC.

This sequence joins TRBV11-1 and TRBJ2-7, with D tentatively TRBD1 (6 bases). V was shortened by 5 bases and J by 2 bases, with 16 bases between the two germline ends. The CDR3 spans 15 residues. The V gene's germline CDR1 is SGHAT and CDR2 FQDESV (reference sequence). The CDR3 coding sequence is TGTGCCAGCAGCCTAAACAGGGAACTGACCTACGAGCAGTACTTC. Translation gives CASSLNRELTYEQYF.

The V and J genes are TRBV20-1 and TRBJ2-1; 9 nucleotides align to TRBD1. The V segment lost 3 bases and the J segment 6 bases; nucleotides outside the gene matches: 9. The CDR3 length is 15 residues. Per the germline V gene, CDR1 is DFQATT and CDR2 is SNEGSKA (reference sequence). The CDR3 bases are TGCAGTGCTAGTAGTTTCGGGACAGGGAGCAATGAGCAGTTCTTC. Translated, it gives CSASSFGTGSNEQFF.